A single sample is the source of the 13 T cell receptor beta chains below, sequenced in a study of blood T cells in healthy people across ages. A second PCR of 7 to 11 cycles used a sample-barcoded 5' primer and a J-beta primer mix. TCRdb redid the calling of the 5' RACE reads with MiXCR, one entry per CDR3 protein. This sample carries 1.5 million to 2 million distinct CDR3 sequences, approximately 40% of them seen once, and the ten largest clones take about 21%. Sequencing input: blood. The source is a human donor in good health.

This clonotype turned up a few times. This chain uses TRBV20-1 with TRBJ2-5; the D gene is possibly TRBD2 (5 bases). The J call is doubtful: the DNA matches TRBJ2-7 better. Germline CDR1 reads DFQATT; CDR2 reads SNEGSKA (reference sequence). CDR3 length equals 14 residues. Here the CDR3 DNA reads TGCAGTGCTAGAGGAGGGCCGGACCTCTACGAGCAGTACTTC. It yields the protein CSARGGPDLYEQYF.

With respect to this clonotype: This may come from a read error, since a much larger clone is one base off. The V gene is TRBV29-1, the J gene TRBJ2-1; no definite D call. The J call may be in error: the DNA end matches TRBJ2-7 better. The CDR3 sequence is 12 residues long. Germline values: CDR1 SQVTM, CDR2 ANQGSEA. The CDR3 protein is CSVELLANEQYF. DNA for the CDR3: TGCAGCGTTGAACTCTTGGCGAATGAGCAGTACTTC.

The chain links TRBV10-3 to TRBJ2-5, with 11 positions matching TRBD2. Germline values: CDR1 ENHRY, CDR2 SYGVKD. The V and J ends lost 0 bases and 2 bases, in that order; junction bases with no gene match: 5. The CDR3 has 17 residues. In DNA form, the CDR3 reads TGTGCCATCAGTGAGTCGAGGCTAGCGGGGGGACAAGAGACCCAGTACTTC. Protein: CAISESRLAGGQETQYF.

V and J are TRBV20-1 and TRBJ2-2; TRBD1 agrees at 10 bases. CDR1 and CDR2 (germline): DFQATT, SNEGSKA (reference sequence). V shed 5 bases, J shed 4 bases, and the junction held 4 bases outside the gene matches. This CDR3 has 14 amino acids. The DNA of the CDR3 is TGCAGTGCTCCGGGACAGGGGACCACCGGGGAGCTGTTTTTT. Protein: CSAPGQGTTGELFF.

This clonotype was observed at least ten times. This chain joins TRBV10-3 and TRBJ1-2; D perhaps matches TRBD1 (5 bases). The ends were cut back, 2 bases at V and 5 bases at J, with 9 bases in the middle. The length of the CDR3 is 13 residues. Germline V lookup: CDR1 ENHRY, CDR2 SYGVKD. The CDR3 spells CAISEDSLYGYTF. CDR3 bases: TGTGCCATCAGTGAGGACAGTCTGTATGGCTACACCTTC.

This clonotype was seen more than once but under ten times. This chain links TRBV7-9 with TRBJ2-7; no reliable D call. The length of the CDR3 is 12 residues. The germline gives CDR1 SEHNR, CDR2 FQNEAQ (reference sequence). V lost 7 bases, J lost 5 bases, and 12 bases lay in between. The CDR3 reads CASTRDPHEQYF. The CDR3 DNA reads as TGTGCCAGCACCAGAGATCCCCACGAGCAGTACTTC.

This clonotype has a handful of counts. The chain couples TRBV15 to TRBJ2-7; D is ambiguous. V lost 1 base to trimming and J lost 1 base, with 14 bases between them. Germline V lookup: CDR1 LNHNV, CDR2 YYDKDF (reference sequence). This CDR3 has 16 residues. The CDR3 region has the DNA TGTGCCACCAGCAGAGGATGGCTTGAAGGGTCCTACGAGCAGTACTTC. Protein sequence: CATSRGWLEGSYEQYF.

This clonotype was seen more than once but under ten times. The chain couples TRBV5-1 to TRBJ1-1; TRBD1 matches at 9 bases. Unmatched junction bases numbered 7, after V lost 4 bases and J lost 6 bases. Germline values: CDR1 SGHRS, CDR2 YFSETQ. This CDR3 comprises 14 residues. CDR3 loop: CASSPTGGEAEAFF. The CDR3 bases are TGCGCCAGCAGCCCTACAGGGGGCGAGGCTGAAGCTTTCTTT.

The sample holds one count of this clonotype. The chain employs TRBV6-6 and TRBJ2-4, with 7 bases identical to TRBD2. Germline V lookup: CDR1 MNHNY, CDR2 SVGAGI (reference sequence). Germline trimming cut 0 bases from V and 15 bases from J; bases unmatched to any gene: 8. This CDR3 has 13 residues. The CDR3 DNA follows: TGTGCCAGCAGTTACTCCTGGGTTAGCGGGCGGTACTTC. The encoded protein is CASSYSWVSGRYF.

This clonotype was counted a few times. The CDR3 spells CASSPTLGRYEQYF. DNA for the CDR3: TGTGCCAGCAGCCCTACTCTAGGACGCTACGAGCAGTACTTC. V gene TRBV5-6 combines with J gene TRBJ2-7, with D hard to call. This CDR3 is 14 amino acids long. Trimming pared 4 bases from V and 3 bases from J, leaving 14 bases between. Per the germline V gene, CDR1 is SGHDT and CDR2 is YYEEEE. The whole variable domain, remainder taken from reference TRBV5-6 and TRBJ2-7, is DAGVTQSPTHLIKTRGQQVTLRCSPKSGHDTVSWYQQALGQGPQFIFQYYEEEERQRGNFPDRFSGHQFPNYSSELNVNALLLGDSALYLCASSPTLGRYEQYFGPGTRLTVT.

The gene calls are TRBV7-9 and TRBJ2-1, with D maybe TRBD1 (6 bases). Trimming shortened V by 5 bases and J by 8 bases, and 13 bases separated the two germline ends. This CDR3 spans 13 amino acids. In germline, CDR1 is SEHNR, CDR2 FQNEAQ (reference sequence). CDR3 sequence: CASSVKQGHEQFF. CDR3 sequence (DNA): TGTGCCAGCAGCGTAAAACAGGGACATGAGCAGTTCTTC.

This clonotype came up a few times. The chain has TRBV20-1 and TRBJ1-2, with 7 nucleotides matching TRBD1. The germline gives CDR1 DFQATT, CDR2 SNEGSKA (reference sequence). The CDR3 length is 16 residues. Trimming removed 6 bases from V and 4 bases from J; junction bases left unmatched: 17. CDR3 in DNA: TGCAGTGCCCCTCACCGCTCTACAGGGGTCGCCTATGGCTACACCTTC. Translating gives CSAPHRSTGVAYGYTF.

This clonotype turned up a few times. The V call is TRBV10-3, the J call TRBJ2-7, with D perhaps matching TRBD1 or TRBD2 (5 bases each). The CDR3 length is 14 residues. V was cut by 6 bases and J by 3 bases, with 15 bases left in between. The germline gives CDR1 ENHRY, CDR2 SYGVKD. The DNA for the CDR3 is TGTGCCATCAGCGAACCGGGACCACTCTACGAGCAGTACTTC. Translation: CAISEPGPLYEQYF.